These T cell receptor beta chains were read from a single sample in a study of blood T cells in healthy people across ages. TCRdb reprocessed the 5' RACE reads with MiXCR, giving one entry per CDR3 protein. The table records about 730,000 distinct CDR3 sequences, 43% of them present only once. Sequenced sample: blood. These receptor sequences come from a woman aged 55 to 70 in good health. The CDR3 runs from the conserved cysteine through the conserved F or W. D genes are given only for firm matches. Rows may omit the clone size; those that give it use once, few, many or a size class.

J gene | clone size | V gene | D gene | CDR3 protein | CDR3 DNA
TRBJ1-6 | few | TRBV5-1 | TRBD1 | CASSNAFPGTVSPLHF | TGCGCCAGCAGCAACGCATTCCCCGGGACAGTTTCACCCCTCCACTTT
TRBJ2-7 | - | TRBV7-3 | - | CASSMTGSYEQYF | TGTGCCAGCAGCATGACAGGCTCCTACGAGCAGTACTTC
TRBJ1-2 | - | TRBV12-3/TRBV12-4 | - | CASSFATGYGYTF | TGTGCCAGCAGTTTTGCCACGGGCTATGGCTACACCTTC
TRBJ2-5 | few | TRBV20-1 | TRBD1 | CSAISGQGLGKGTQYF | TGCAGTGCTATTTCGGGACAGGGCCTTGGGAAAGGGACCCAGTACTTC
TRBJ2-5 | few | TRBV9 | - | CASSVTGVETQYF | TGTGCCAGCAGCGTAACAGGAGTTGAGACCCAGTACTTC
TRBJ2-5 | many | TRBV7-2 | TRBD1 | CASSSGQGYQETQYF | TGTGCCAGCAGCTCGGGACAGGGGTACCAAGAGACCCAGTACTTC
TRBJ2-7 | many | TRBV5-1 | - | CASSLEQALSEQYF | TGCGCCAGCAGCTTGGAACAGGCCCTAAGCGAGCAGTACTTC
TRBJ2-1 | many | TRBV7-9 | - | CASSSSGSYNEQFF | TGTGCCAGCAGCTCAAGCGGGTCCTACAATGAGCAGTTCTTC
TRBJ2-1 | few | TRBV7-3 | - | CASAPRIGLSYNEQFF | TGTGCCAGCGCCCCCAGAATAGGTCTCTCCTACAATGAGCAGTTCTTC
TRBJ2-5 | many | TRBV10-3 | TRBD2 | CATTGGDQETQYF | TGTGCCACCACTGGGGGGGACCAAGAGACCCAGTACTTC
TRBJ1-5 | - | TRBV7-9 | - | CASTFNNQPQHF | TGTGCCAGCACTTTTAACAATCAGCCCCAGCATTTT
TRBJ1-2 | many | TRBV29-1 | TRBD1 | CSVPGQGDFGYTF | TGCAGCGTACCGGGACAGGGGGATTTTGGCTACACCTTC
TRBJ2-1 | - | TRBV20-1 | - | CSARSGVLREQFF | TGCAGTGCTAGGAGTGGAGTCCTCCGTGAGCAGTTCTTC
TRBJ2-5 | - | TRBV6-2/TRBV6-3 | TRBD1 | CASRLGQVRMVETQYF | TGTGCCAGCAGACTCGGACAGGTTCGGATGGTAGAGACCCAGTACTTC
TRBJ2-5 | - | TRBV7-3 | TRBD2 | CASSLMPGGPETQYF | TGTGCCAGCAGCTTAATGCCGGGGGGGCCAGAGACCCAGTACTTC
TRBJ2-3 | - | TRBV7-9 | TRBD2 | CASSRGLAGGADTQYF | TGTGCCAGCAGCCGCGGACTAGCGGGAGGTGCAGATACGCAGTATTTT
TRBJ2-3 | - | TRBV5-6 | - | CASSLGTVSTDMQYF | TGTGCCAGCAGCTTGGGGACAGTTAGCACAGATATGCAGTATTTT
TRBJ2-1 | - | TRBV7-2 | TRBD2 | CASSLTSGRPGNEQFF | TGTGCCAGCAGCTTGACTAGCGGGAGACCAGGAAATGAGCAGTTCTTC
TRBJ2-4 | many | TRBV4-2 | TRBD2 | CASSQDTASGSNGRYF | TGTGCCAGCAGCCAAGATACGGCTAGCGGGAGTAATGGTCGGTACTTC
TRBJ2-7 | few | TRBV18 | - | CASSPEMGGGDYEQYF | TGTGCCAGCTCCCCAGAAATGGGAGGGGGGGACTACGAGCAGTACTTC
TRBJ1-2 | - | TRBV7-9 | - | CASSLDITNYGYTF | TGTGCCAGCAGCTTAGACATAACTAACTATGGCTACACCTTC